Listed below are T cell receptor beta chains from one sample, sequenced in a study of shared clonotypes between healthy human individuals. Libraries were prepared by immunoSEQ multiplex PCR; TCRdb keeps only in-frame clonotypes and omits some of them. The sample holds more than 1,200,000 clones, approximately 98.5% seen once. The sequencing sample was made of naive CD4+ T cells sorted from blood. These receptors originate from a man aged 25 to 40 in good health. Each CDR3 is given with its conserved first and last residue. The order of the fields is clone size, J gene, D gene, V gene, CDR3 DNA, CDR3 protein. D genes are given only for firm matches. Only part of the rows carry a size: once, few, many, or a class if the clone is expanded.

abundance: once
j_gene: TRBJ1-4
d_gene: -
v_gene: TRBV6-1
CDR3nt: TGTGCCAGCACCCCACGGGGGCACCCGGGTGGAAAACTGTTTTTT
CDR3aa: CASTPRGHPGGKLFF

abundance: -
j_gene: TRBJ1-2
d_gene: -
v_gene: TRBV2
CDR3nt: TGTGCCAGCAGCCCGTCTACAGGGTCCGATTATGGCTACACCTTC
CDR3aa: CASSPSTGSDYGYTF

abundance: -
j_gene: TRBJ2-1
d_gene: -
v_gene: TRBV7-2
CDR3nt: TGTGCCAGCAGCTTACCTCCAGGGAGGAATGAGCAGTTCTTC
CDR3aa: CASSLPPGRNEQFF

abundance: once
j_gene: TRBJ2-2
d_gene: -
v_gene: TRBV5-1
CDR3nt: TGCGCCAGCAGCTCAATCAGGGGAGGGACCGGGGAGCTGTTTTTT
CDR3aa: CASSSIRGGTGELFF

abundance: -
j_gene: TRBJ2-3
d_gene: TRBD2
v_gene: TRBV19
CDR3nt: TGTGCCAGTAGTACTAGCGGGAGGGCCAAGGTGCAGTATTTT
CDR3aa: CASSTSGRAKVQYF

abundance: few
j_gene: TRBJ2-7
d_gene: -
v_gene: TRBV6-1
CDR3nt: TGTGCCAGCAGTGAAATTGACCAGGACTTGCCGCAGTACTTC
CDR3aa: CASSEIDQDLPQYF

abundance: -
j_gene: TRBJ2-7
d_gene: TRBD2
v_gene: TRBV27
CDR3nt: TGTGCCAGCAGGCCACACCCCCGGGGGGTCTCCTACGAGCAGTACTTC
CDR3aa: CASRPHPRGVSYEQYF

abundance: -
j_gene: TRBJ2-1
d_gene: TRBD2
v_gene: TRBV5-1
CDR3nt: TGCGCCAGCAGCTTGGCGGCGGGAGGGCCTGTGAATGAGCAGTTCTTC
CDR3aa: CASSLAAGGPVNEQFF

abundance: -
j_gene: TRBJ2-3
d_gene: -
v_gene: TRBV29-1
CDR3nt: TGCAGCGTTCTGCGGGGCAGCACAGATACGCAGTATTTT
CDR3aa: CSVLRGSTDTQYF

abundance: -
j_gene: TRBJ1-4
d_gene: -
v_gene: TRBV30
CDR3nt: TGTGCCTGGAGTGCCACACCCCCAGAACGGCCACCTAAAAAACTGTTTTTT
CDR3aa: CAWSATPPERPPKKLFF

abundance: -
j_gene: TRBJ2-5
d_gene: TRBD1
v_gene: TRBV14
CDR3nt: TGTGCCAGCAGCCCACAGGGGAAGGAGACCCAGTACTTC
CDR3aa: CASSPQGKETQYF

abundance: -
j_gene: TRBJ1-4
d_gene: -
v_gene: TRBV27
CDR3nt: TGTGCCAGCAGCCGGGTGGGGGATGAAAAACTGTTTTTT
CDR3aa: CASSRVGDEKLFF

abundance: -
j_gene: TRBJ1-4
d_gene: -
v_gene: TRBV5-6
CDR3nt: TGTGCCAGCAGCTTAAGAGGGCTTGGGGAAAAACTGTTTTTT
CDR3aa: CASSLRGLGEKLFF

abundance: -
j_gene: TRBJ2-5
d_gene: -
v_gene: TRBV6-5
CDR3nt: TGTGCCAGCAGTTACTGGGGTCAGGGAGGTGAGACCCAGTACTTC
CDR3aa: CASSYWGQGGETQYF

abundance: -
j_gene: TRBJ2-3
d_gene: TRBD2
v_gene: TRBV18
CDR3nt: TGTGCCAGCTCACCCCTCGCTAGCGGTATCACAGATACGCAGTATTTT
CDR3aa: CASSPLASGITDTQYF

abundance: -
j_gene: TRBJ2-7
d_gene: -
v_gene: TRBV7-9
CDR3nt: TGTGCCATAGGCAGGTACTCCTACGAGCAGTACTTC
CDR3aa: CAIGRYSYEQYF

abundance: once
j_gene: TRBJ2-5
d_gene: -
v_gene: TRBV9
CDR3nt: TGTGCCAGCAGCGTAGGCGGAGGGACCGCTGCCCAAGAGACCCAGTACTTC
CDR3aa: CASSVGGGTAAQETQYF

abundance: -
j_gene: TRBJ1-4
d_gene: TRBD1
v_gene: TRBV19
CDR3nt: TGTGCCAGTAGTCGTCGGGACAGGGTAGCAACTAATGAAAAACTGTTTTTT
CDR3aa: CASSRRDRVATNEKLFF

abundance: -
j_gene: TRBJ2-1
d_gene: TRBD1
v_gene: TRBV5-4
CDR3nt: TGTGCCAGCAGCTTGGGGGACAGGGGGCCTAATGAGCAGTTCTTC
CDR3aa: CASSLGDRGPNEQFF

abundance: -
j_gene: TRBJ2-7
d_gene: -
v_gene: TRBV7-2
CDR3nt: TGTGCCAGCAGCTTAGTTTCCGACACACGAAACGAGCAGTACTTC
CDR3aa: CASSLVSDTRNEQYF

abundance: -
j_gene: TRBJ2-7
d_gene: -
v_gene: TRBV6-1
CDR3nt: TGTGCCAGCAGTGGACAGGCTAGCTCCTACGAGCAGTACTTC
CDR3aa: CASSGQASSYEQYF

abundance: -
j_gene: TRBJ2-7
d_gene: TRBD1
v_gene: TRBV28
CDR3nt: TGTGCCAGCAGTTCGACAGGGGGAACGCAGAACGAGCAGTACTTC
CDR3aa: CASSSTGGTQNEQYF

abundance: -
j_gene: TRBJ1-3
d_gene: -
v_gene: TRBV5-4
CDR3nt: TGTGCCAGCAGCATCAGAAGCTCTGGAAACACCATATATTTT
CDR3aa: CASSIRSSGNTIYF